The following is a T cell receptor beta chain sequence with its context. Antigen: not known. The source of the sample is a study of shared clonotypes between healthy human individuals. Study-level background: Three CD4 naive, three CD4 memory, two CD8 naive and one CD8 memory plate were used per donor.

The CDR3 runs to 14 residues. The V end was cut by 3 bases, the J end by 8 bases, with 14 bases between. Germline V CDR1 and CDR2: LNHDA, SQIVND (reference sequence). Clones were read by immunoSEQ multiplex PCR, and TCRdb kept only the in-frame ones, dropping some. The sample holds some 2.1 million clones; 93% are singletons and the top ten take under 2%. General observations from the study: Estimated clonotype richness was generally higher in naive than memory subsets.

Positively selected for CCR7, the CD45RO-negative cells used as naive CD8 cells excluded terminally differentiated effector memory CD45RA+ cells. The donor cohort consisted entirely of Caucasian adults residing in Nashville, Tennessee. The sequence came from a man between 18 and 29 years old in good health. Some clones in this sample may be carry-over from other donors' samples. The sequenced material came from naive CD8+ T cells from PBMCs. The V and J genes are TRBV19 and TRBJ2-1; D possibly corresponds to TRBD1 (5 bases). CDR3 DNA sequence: TGTGCCAGTAGTATGGGATCCAGGGCCGATGAGCAGTTCTTC. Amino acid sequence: CASSMGSRADEQFF.